Described below is a single T cell receptor (beta chain) sequence and its context. The antigen is unknown. These data come from a study of T cell responses to AZD1222 COVID-19 vaccine. The protocol was immunoSEQ multiplex PCR, while the TCRdb copy is restricted to in-frame clones and leaves out a portion. The sample contains 150,000 to 200,000 clones, approximately 94% of which appear only once. Losses at the gene ends were 3 bases for V and 2 bases for J; bases not matched to a gene: 6. Germline V CDR1 and CDR2: LNHDA, SQIVND (reference sequence). The CDR3 spans 15 residues. General study results and limits: Donor demographics were predominantly white British with a female majority; clonal diversity may be underestimated.

This chain links TRBV19 with TRBJ2-7; 8 nucleotides agree with TRBD2. The starting material was peripheral blood, obtained 28 days after the second AZD1222 dose. This clonotype was obtained from an adult who received the AZD1222 COVID-19 vaccine. This CDR3 is CASSIKTSDTYEQYF. CDR3 nucleotide sequence: TGTGCCAGTAGTATCAAGACTAGCGACACCTACGAGCAGTACTTC.